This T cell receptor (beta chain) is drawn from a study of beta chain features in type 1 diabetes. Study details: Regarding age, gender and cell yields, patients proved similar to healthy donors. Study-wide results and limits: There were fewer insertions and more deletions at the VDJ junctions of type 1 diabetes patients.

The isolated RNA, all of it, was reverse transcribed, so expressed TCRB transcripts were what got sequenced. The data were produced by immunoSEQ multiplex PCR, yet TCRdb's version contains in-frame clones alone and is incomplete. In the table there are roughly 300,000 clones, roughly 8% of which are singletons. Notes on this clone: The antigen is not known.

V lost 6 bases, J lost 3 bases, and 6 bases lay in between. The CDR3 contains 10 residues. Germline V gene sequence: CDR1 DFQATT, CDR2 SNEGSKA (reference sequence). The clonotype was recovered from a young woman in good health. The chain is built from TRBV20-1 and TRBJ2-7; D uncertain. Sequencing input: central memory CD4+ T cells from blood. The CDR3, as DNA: TGCAGTGCCCCGTACTACGAGCAGTACTTC. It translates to CSAPYYEQYF.